This T cell receptor beta chain was found in a study of cytomegalovirus exposure and HLA in healthy donors. Study results and caveats: Some segments of the V type, notably TRBV6-2 and TRBV6-3, were excluded as indistinguishable. Specific recognition of CMV antigens was confirmed in vitro for a few chains (all CMV-associated). The study reported that TCR beta sequences accurately predicted HLA-A and HLA-B alleles in most subjects. Cytomegalovirus association was assigned to around 150 TCR beta chains.

Germline CDR1 and CDR2: LNHDA and SQIVND (reference sequence). CDR3 length: 13 residues. The V end lost 7 bases, the J end lost 7 bases, and 13 bases lay between the germline ends. Details on this clone: Its specificity is unknown.

With 60 Vbeta and 13 Jbeta primers, the PCR was carried out. Measured with immunoSEQ multiplex PCR; TCRdb has only the in-frame clones, and not every one. Across tens of thousands of clones, the top ten clones capture over 4% of the sample. Material for sequencing was PBMCs. The rearrangement joins TRBV19 to TRBJ2-2, with D tentatively TRBD1 (6 bases). This receptor was taken from a woman aged 40 to 50 in good health and CMV-seropositive. CDR3 sequence: CASNPRGRGELFF. In nucleotides, the CDR3 is TGTGCCAGTAACCCCAGGGGCCGCGGGGAGCTGTTTTTT. Looking up the rest from reference TRBV19 and TRBJ2-2 gives the full variable domain: DGGITQSPKYLFRKEGQNVTLSCEQNLNHDAMYWYRQDPGQGLRLIYYSQIVNDFQKGDIAEGYSVSREKKESFPLTVTSAQKNPTAFYLCASNPRGRGELFFGEGSRLTVL.